At least ten counts were recorded for the clone carrying this T cell receptor beta chain. These data are taken from a study of regulatory T cells in long-lasting Graves disease. Time point indicated: persistent/refractory GD, antithyroid drugs over 5 years with positive TRAb. RNA from PBMCs was the source of the TCR library. EDTA tubes received around 9 milliliters of drawn peripheral blood. The CDR3 is 13 amino acids. Trimming removed 3 bases from V and 13 bases from J, with 19 bases in between. Through Arm-PCR of CDR3 regions and iRepertoire HTBI primers, TCR beta libraries were built. TCRdb processed the multiplex PCR reads anew with MiXCR; each CDR3 protein has one entry. The sample records over 250,000 distinct CDR3 sequences, roughly a fifth being singletons.

The source of this sequence is a female donor with Graves disease. The sequencing here drew on peripheral blood mononuclear cells (PBMCs), taken when the disease was refractory, from a patient treated with antithyroid drugs. V is TRBV12-3 or TRBV12-4 and J is TRBJ2-7; TRBD1 is a possible D gene (5 bases). The CDR3 DNA reads TGTGCCAGCAGTTTTAGGCAAACAGGTTTCTTATACTTC. Its translation: CASSFRQTGFLYF.